This entry concerns a single T cell receptor (beta chain). Antigen specificity is unknown. Unique molecular identifiers tagged the TCRbeta library. TCRdb reprocessed the PCR reads with MiXCR, giving one entry per CDR3 protein. The sample lists hundreds of thousands of distinct CDR3 sequences; 15% to 20% were seen once. The data were obtained in a study of T-cell reconstitution after alpha-beta-depleted transplantation in children. Study findings and constraints: T cells produced anew were the main source of T-cell counts and diversity one year after transplant. Reports say that about two months after transplant, the alpha-beta T cells came out of several hundred graft clones that had expanded.

Trimming cost V 3 bases and J 4 bases; bases outside gene matches: 6. CDR1 is KGHSH and CDR2 is LQKENI in the germline V gene. The CDR3 totals 16 residues. The rearrangement uses TRBV18 and TRBJ1-5, with 10 bases fitting TRBD1. Sequencing used PBMCs, mostly from graft donor cells, obtained 360 days after TCRalphabeta/CD19-depleted stem cell transplant. The TCR sequence derives from a male patient younger than 18 who had a stem cell transplant for acute lymphoblastic leukemia, so the T cells may come from the graft donor. The CDR3 sequence is CASSPPGQGLNQPQHF. CDR3 DNA sequence: TGTGCCAGCTCACCCCCGGGACAGGGGTTGAATCAGCCCCAGCATTTT. The whole variable domain, filled in from reference TRBV18 and TRBJ1-5, reads NAGVMQNPRHLVRRRGQEARLRCSPMKGHSHVYWYRQLPEEGLKFMVYLQKENIIDESGMPKERFSAEFPKEGPSILRIQQVVRGDSAAYFCASSPPGQGLNQPQHFGDGTRLSIL.